One and the same sample provided the 12 T cell receptor beta chains below, sequenced in a study of CDR3 diversity in severe acne. TCRdb redid the calling of the PCR reads with MiXCR, one entry per CDR3 protein. Here the sample spans fewer than 90,000 distinct CDR3 sequences, about half being singletons. The sample comprised blood. Every receptor here comes from a male donor with severe acne vulgaris.

The chain links TRBV20-1 to TRBJ2-2, with D unresolved. V lost 4 bases to trimming and J lost 1 base, with 4 bases between them. The CDR3 is 12 residues long. Per the germline V gene, CDR1 is DFQATT and CDR2 is SNEGSKA (reference sequence). DNA for the CDR3: TGCAGTGCTAATAGGAACACCGGGGAGCTGTTTTTT. Translated: CSANRNTGELFF.

Remarks on this clonotype: A read error may explain this, as a much larger clone is one base away. J is TRBJ2-1 and V is TRBV5-1, with TRBD1 matching 7 bases. Per germline, CDR1 SGHRS and CDR2 YFSETQ. The CDR3 runs 14 residues. Germline trimming cut 0 bases from V and 12 bases from J; bases unmatched to any gene: 9. This CDR3 is CASSLAVAGGGQFF. The CDR3 DNA reads TGCGCCAGCAGCTTGGCCGTGGCAGGGGGTGGGCAGTTCTTC.

The sample holds many counts of this clonotype. The chain links TRBV6-5 to TRBJ2-5, with 7 bases that match TRBD1. In germline, CDR1 is MNHEY, CDR2 SVGAGI. The V segment lost 6 bases and the J segment 0 bases; nucleotides outside the gene matches: 10. This CDR3 is 16 amino acids long. The CDR3 DNA sequence: TGTGCCAGCAGGAAAAAGACAGGGATTCACCAAGAGACCCAGTACTTC. It translates to CASRKKTGIHQETQYF.

This clonotype was seen many times. The chain recombines TRBV25-1 with TRBJ1-2; D is ambiguous. V was trimmed by 8 bases and J by 1 base, leaving 20 bases between them. Germline CDR1 and CDR2: MGHDK and SYGVNS. The CDR3 spans 16 residues. The CDR3 DNA reads TGTGCCAGCTCTTCCTCCCGGGAAGGCCGTAACTATGGCTACACCTTC. Protein sequence: CASSSSREGRNYGYTF.

This clonotype qualifies as medium-sized (0.01 to 0.1%). The chain carries TRBV15 and TRBJ2-1, with unresolved D. CDR3 length: 17 residues. V gave up 3 bases and J gave up 10 bases, with 25 bases separating them. The germline CDR1 and CDR2 sequences are LNHNV and YYDKDF (reference sequence). The CDR3 DNA sequence: TGTGCCACCAGCAGTCCTTTACGGCCGGGTTCGGGCGAGGAGCAGTTCTTC. Residues: CATSSPLRPGSGEEQFF.

CDR3 sequence reads: CASSLDGEQYF. The CDR3 coding sequence is TGTGCCAGCAGTTTAGACGGAGAGCAGTACTTC. V usage is TRBV12-3 or TRBV12-4 and J usage is TRBJ2-7, with D hard to call. The CDR3 covers 11 residues. With 1 base removed from V and 7 bases from J, the gap between germline ends came to 5 bases.

The chain carries TRBV29-1 and TRBJ1-2; D gene unclear. There are 12 residues in the CDR3. V was trimmed by 5 bases and J by 8 bases, leaving 15 bases between them. The germline gives CDR1 SQVTM, CDR2 ANQGSEA. The CDR3 DNA reads TGCAGCGTTTACGGGAATTCCTGGGGCTACACCTTC. It is translated as CSVYGNSWGYTF.

As regards this clonotype: The junction does not match germline at one end; this may be a read error. DNA for the CDR3: TGCGCCAGCAGCCAAGGGGGGGTAGGAGGGGGCAATGAGCAGTTCTTC. Residues: CASSQGGVGGGNEQFF. This rearrangement joins TRBV7-2 to TRBJ2-1; D possibly corresponds to TRBD2 (7 bases). The CDR3 runs 16 residues. Germline CDR1 and CDR2: SGHTA and FQGNSA.

This clonotype was seen at least ten times. V gene TRBV24-1 combines with J gene TRBJ2-2; TRBD2 is a possible D gene (6 bases). The CDR3 totals 17 residues. V shed 3 bases and J shed 5 bases, with 18 bases lying between them. Germline V gene data show CDR1 as KGHDR and CDR2 as SFDVKD. The CDR3 coding sequence is TGTGCCACCAGTGATCGGGGTGCGACTAGTCATACCGGGGAGCTGTTTTTT. Its translation: CATSDRGATSHTGELFF.

The V call is TRBV7-9, the J call TRBJ2-5; 8 nucleotides match TRBD2. Germline V gene lookup returns CDR1 SEHNR and CDR2 FQNEAQ (reference sequence). The CDR3 has 16 amino acids. Trimming cost V 4 bases and J 0 bases; bases outside gene matches: 7. Written as DNA, the CDR3 is TGTGCCAGCAGCTGGGCCGGGACTAGATACCAAGAGACCCAGTACTTC. Translation gives CASSWAGTRYQETQYF.

This clonotype was seen more than once but under ten times. The rearrangement joins TRBV6-2 or TRBV6-3 to TRBJ1-1; TRBD1 matches 7 bases. V gave up 4 bases and J gave up 1 base; unmatched junction bases: 0. CDR3 size: 13 residues. In germline, CDR1 is MNHEY, CDR2 SVGEGT. The CDR3 DNA sequence: TGTGCCAGCAGTTGGGACAGGAACACTGAAGCTTTCTTT. Translated: CASSWDRNTEAFF.

This clonotype was seen at least ten times. V gene TRBV20-1 combines with J gene TRBJ2-5; 10 bases are a match to TRBD2. This CDR3 is 15 amino acids long. Germline V gives CDR1 DFQATT, CDR2 SNEGSKA (reference sequence). The V segment lost 0 bases and the J segment 5 bases; nucleotides outside the gene matches: 6. The CDR3: CSARDVIAGGETQYF. The CDR3 nucleotides read TGCAGTGCTAGAGATGTAATAGCGGGAGGCGAGACCCAGTACTTC.